The 26 T cell receptor beta chains listed next were all sequenced from one sample in a study of T cell changes during pregnancy in multiple sclerosis. Sequencing was performed with immunoSEQ multiplex PCR; in TCRdb, only in-frame clones are kept and a portion is missing. The data show approximately 90,000 clones, roughly nine tenths seen once. The sequencing here drew on peripheral blood, taken after pregnancy. These TCRs come from a female donor in good health, enrolled as a control in a pregnancy study.

The rearrangement uses TRBV30 and TRBJ1-6; no firm D call. Germline assignment: CDR1 GTSNPN and CDR2 SVGIG (reference sequence). The CDR3 runs 13 residues. V lost 4 bases and J 4 bases, leaving 8 bases between the germline ends. CDR3 nucleotide sequence: TGTGCCTGGATGAGGCAGTATAATTCACCCCTCCACTTT. This translates into CAWMRQYNSPLHF.

This clone was counted once. The J gene is TRBJ2-1, the V gene TRBV5-1; D is possibly TRBD2 (6 bases). Germline V gene sequence: CDR1 SGHRS, CDR2 YFSETQ. The CDR3 extends over 15 amino acids. Trimming took off 0 bases at V and 0 bases at J, with 7 bases between the two ends. CDR3 nucleotide sequence: TGCGCCAGCAGCTTGGGCGGGGCCTCCTACAATGAGCAGTTCTTC. It translates to CASSLGGASYNEQFF.

The genes are TRBV30 and TRBJ1-2, with 8 nucleotides matching TRBD1. The germline CDR1 and CDR2 sequences are GTSNPN and SVGIG (reference sequence). V shed 3 bases and J 5 bases; nucleotides not matched to a gene: 8. The CDR3 runs 14 residues. This CDR3 is CAWSRGQGAYGYTF. The CDR3 region has the DNA TGTGCCTGGAGCCGGGGGCAGGGGGCTTATGGCTACACCTTC.

V and J are TRBV2 and TRBJ1-2, with a weak D call TRBD1 (6 bases). The germline V gene has CDR1 SNHLY and CDR2 FYNNEI. The CDR3 is 14 amino acids. The V end was cut by 0 bases, the J end by 5 bases, with 10 bases between. The CDR3 region has the DNA TGTGCCAGCAGTGAAGCGGGCAGGGGATATGGCTACACCTTC. Amino acid sequence: CASSEAGRGYGYTF.

The chain has TRBV7-2 and TRBJ2-2, with 7 positions matching TRBD2. Germline V gene lookup returns CDR1 SGHTA and CDR2 FQGNSA. V was pared by 3 bases and J by 3 bases, with 7 bases of the junction left unmatched. The CDR3 contains 16 residues. The DNA for the CDR3 is TGTGCCAGCAGCTTCGGACTAGGGAAAGACACCGGGGAGCTGTTTTTT. Amino acids: CASSFGLGKDTGELFF.

This clone was found a few times. This same CDR3 is encoded by further DNA sequences in the sample. The chain employs TRBV5-4 and TRBJ1-6; TRBD1 matches 7 bases. This CDR3 has 15 amino acids. Losses at the gene ends were 4 bases for V and 7 bases for J; bases not matched to a gene: 8. Germline V CDR1 and CDR2: SGHNT, YYREEE (reference sequence). This CDR3 reads CASSSRTGDNSPLHF. The CDR3 nucleotides are TGTGCCAGCAGCAGCAGGACAGGCGACAATTCACCCCTCCACTTT.

This chain connects TRBV30 to TRBJ2-2; D ambiguous. Trimming pared 0 bases from V and 3 bases from J, leaving 11 bases between. Germline loops: CDR1 GTSNPN, CDR2 SVGIG (reference sequence). There are 15 residues in the CDR3. CDR3 amino acids: CAWSVGFRDTGELFF. CDR3 bases: TGTGCCTGGAGTGTCGGATTCCGGGACACCGGGGAGCTGTTTTTT. Drawing the rest from reference TRBV30 and TRBJ2-2, the complete variable domain is SQTIHQWPATLVQPVGSPLSLECTVEGTSNPNLYWYRQAAGRGLQLLFYSVGIGQISSEVPQNLSASRPQDRQFILSSKKLLLSDSGFYLCAWSVGFRDTGELFFGEGSRLTVL.

With respect to this clone: Additional DNA sequences in this sample encode the identical CDR3. This chain connects TRBV18 to TRBJ2-5; D might be TRBD1 (6 bases). The CDR3 spans 13 residues. The V gene's germline CDR1 is KGHSH and CDR2 LQKENI. V lost 2 bases to trimming and J lost 2 bases, with 6 bases between them. CDR3 loop: CASSPGQQETQYF. The CDR3 region has the DNA TGTGCCAGCTCACCAGGACAGCAAGAGACCCAGTACTTC.

The V and J genes are TRBV28 and TRBJ1-2; unclear D gene. Germline V gives CDR1 MDHEN, CDR2 SYDVKM. CDR3 length equals 14 residues. V lost 5 bases and J lost 5, with 15 bases in between. The CDR3 DNA sequence: TGTGCCAGCAGTCAAAGGACTCCGGCGTATGGCTACACCTTC. Its translation: CASSQRTPAYGYTF.

The chain employs TRBV19 and TRBJ2-3; possibly TRBD2 for D (5 bases). Germline loops: CDR1 LNHDA, CDR2 SQIVND (reference sequence). The CDR3 contains 16 residues. V was pared by 5 bases and J by 0 bases, with 15 bases between. For the CDR3, the DNA is TGTGCCAGTAGTTTCTCGACGGGGTTGAGCACAGATACGCAGTATTTT. Residues: CASSFSTGLSTDTQYF. The entire variable domain, with the rest obtained from reference TRBV19 and TRBJ2-3, is as follows: DGGITQSPKYLFRKEGQNVTLSCEQNLNHDAMYWYRQDPGQGLRLIYYSQIVNDFQKGDIAEGYSVSREKKESFPLTVTSAQKNPTAFYLCASSFSTGLSTDTQYFGPGTRLTVL.

The rearrangement joins TRBV30 to TRBJ1-5; 7 nucleotides agree with TRBD1. V shed 3 bases, J shed 2 bases, and the junction held 7 bases outside the gene matches. CDR3 length: 15 amino acids. Germline assignment: CDR1 GTSNPN and CDR2 SVGIG (reference sequence). The chain's CDR3 is CAWSLRTGGNQPQHF. DNA for the CDR3: TGTGCCTGGAGCCTAAGAACAGGGGGCAATCAGCCCCAGCATTTT.

The CDR3 protein is CASRTSGEADTQYF. CDR3 nucleotide sequence: TGTGCCAGCCGGACTAGCGGGGAGGCAGATACGCAGTATTTT. The V call is TRBV10-3, the J call TRBJ2-3, with 12 bases matching TRBD2. Germline V gene lookup returns CDR1 ENHRY and CDR2 SYGVKD. This CDR3 has 14 residues. The ends lost 10 bases at V and 4 bases at J; junction bases unmatched: 6.

The rearrangement joins TRBV5-6 to TRBJ1-5; the D gene is possibly TRBD1 (5 bases). Trimming stripped 1 base from V and 2 bases from J, with 10 bases between. The length of the CDR3 is 15 residues. Looked up from germline, CDR1 is SGHDT and CDR2 is YYEEEE. The CDR3 is CASSLWGSGNQPQHF. CDR3 coding DNA: TGTGCCAGCAGCTTGTGGGGCTCGGGCAATCAGCCCCAGCATTTT.

The V gene is TRBV7-2, the J gene TRBJ2-5; perhaps TRBD2 as D (6 bases). CDR3 size: 14 residues. Trimming pared 4 bases from V and 5 bases from J, leaving 14 bases between. From germline, CDR1 is SGHTA and CDR2 FQGNSA. The CDR3 DNA sequence: TGTGCCAGCAGCTCGGGCGGGGCCTCGGAGACCCAGTACTTC. Its translation is CASSSGGASETQYF.

The chain recombines TRBV29-1 with TRBJ2-7; TRBD1 matches at 8 bases. Germline trimming cut 5 bases from V and 5 bases from J; bases unmatched to any gene: 5. Germline V gene sequence: CDR1 SQVTM, CDR2 ANQGSEA. The CDR3 contains 12 residues. The CDR3 loop is CSVYDRGHEQYF. The CDR3 nucleotides are TGCAGCGTTTATGACAGGGGCCACGAGCAGTACTTC.

The J gene is TRBJ2-3, the V gene TRBV7-2, with 8 positions matching TRBD2. The CDR3 is made up of 14 amino acids. Germline-derived CDR1 and CDR2 are SGHTA and FQGNSA. Losses at the gene ends were 5 bases for V and 3 bases for J; bases not matched to a gene: 4. The CDR3 nucleotides read TGTGCCAGCAGCGCGGGGGGCGCAACAGATACGCAGTATTTT. It is translated as CASSAGGATDTQYF.

This clone was recorded once. This chain joins TRBV19 and TRBJ2-3; perhaps TRBD1 as D (6 bases). V was cut by 8 bases and J by 2 bases, with 17 bases left in between. Germline V gene sequence: CDR1 LNHDA, CDR2 SQIVND (reference sequence). This CDR3 region has 15 residues. CDR3 nucleotides: TGTGCCAGTCAATTGGGGCAGGGGATCACAGATACGCAGTATTTT. This codes for CASQLGQGITDTQYF.

This sequence joins TRBV30 and TRBJ1-1; D ambiguous. CDR1 is GTSNPN and CDR2 is SVGIG in the germline V gene (reference sequence). Deletions cut 2 bases from V and 1 base from J, with 5 bases between. The CDR3 sequence is 12 residues long. The CDR3 coding sequence is TGTGCCTGGAGTTTAGCGAACACTGAAGCTTTCTTT. This translates into CAWSLANTEAFF.

The chain joins TRBV11-2 to TRBJ1-5; TRBD1 aligns across 8 bases. The CDR3 consists of 14 residues. The junction had 5 bases not matched to a gene; V was cut back by 5 bases and J by 5 bases. Looked up from germline, CDR1 is SGHAT and CDR2 is FQNNGV. The CDR3 region has the DNA TGTGCCAGCAGCCCTGGACAGGGACATCAGCCCCAGCATTTT. It codes for CASSPGQGHQPQHF.

The chain combines TRBV6-1 with TRBJ1-3; no reliable D call. Germline-derived CDR1 and CDR2 are MNHNS and SASEGT. The CDR3 covers 16 residues. Trimming took off 1 base at V and 0 bases at J, with 10 bases between the two ends. Here the CDR3 DNA reads TGTGCCAGCAGTGAAGTGTACACAAGCTCTGGAAACACCATATATTTT. It encodes CASSEVYTSSGNTIYF.

The chain uses TRBV5-6 and TRBJ1-2; a possible D gene is TRBD1 (5 bases). This CDR3 comprises 13 residues. Trimming shortened V by 3 bases and J by 9 bases, and 15 bases separated the two germline ends. The V gene's germline CDR1 is SGHDT and CDR2 YYEEEE. The CDR3 sequence: CASSSRRGESYTF. Here the CDR3 DNA reads TGTGCCAGCAGCTCCCGGAGGGGAGAGAGCTACACCTTC.

This chain links TRBV27 with TRBJ2-3, with D possibly matching TRBD2 (6 bases). CDR3 length equals 16 residues. Per germline, CDR1 MNHEY and CDR2 SMNVEV (reference sequence). The ends were cut back, 8 bases at V and 2 bases at J, with 20 bases in the middle. CDR3 amino acids: CASRLIAWGDTDTQYF. CDR3 bases: TGTGCCAGCCGCCTCATTGCCTGGGGGGACACAGATACGCAGTATTTT.

The J gene is TRBJ2-2, the V gene TRBV5-6, with D possibly TRBD1 on 6 matching bases. CDR1 is SGHDT, CDR2 YYEEEE, per germline. The CDR3 length is 19 residues. The V and J ends lost 0 bases and 2 bases respectively, with 20 bases between them. The CDR3 DNA follows: TGTGCCAGCAGCTTGGAGGGAACCCTCGAGGACAGAAACACCGGGGAGCTGTTTTTT. Encoded protein: CASSLEGTLEDRNTGELFF. Full variable domain (missing parts from reference TRBV5-6 and TRBJ2-2): DAGVTQSPTHLIKTRGQQVTLRCSPKSGHDTVSWYQQALGQGPQFIFQYYEEEERQRGNFPDRFSGHQFPNYSSELNVNALLLGDSALYLCASSLEGTLEDRNTGELFFGEGSRLTVL.

This chain joins TRBV7-2 and TRBJ2-5; D is unclear. The DNA end is a closer match to TRBJ2-7, so the J assignment may be wrong. Looked up from germline, CDR1 is SGHTA and CDR2 is FQGNSA. This CDR3 is 12 amino acids long. CDR3 amino acids: CASSLAENEQYF. CDR3 DNA: TGTGCCAGCAGCTTAGCGGAGAACGAGCAGTACTTC.

V gene TRBV11-1 combines with J gene TRBJ2-5; D unclear. From germline, CDR1 is SGHAT and CDR2 FQDESV (reference sequence). V was trimmed by 4 bases and J by 5 bases, leaving 14 bases between them. The CDR3 is made up of 14 amino acids. CDR3 region: CASSSRRVRETQYF. The DNA for the CDR3 is TGTGCCAGCAGCTCCCGACGGGTCCGGGAGACCCAGTACTTC.

This clone has just a few counts. This chain links TRBV19 with TRBJ1-1; no firm D call. The CDR3 covers 15 residues. CDR1 is LNHDA, CDR2 SQIVND, per germline (reference sequence). The V end lost 5 bases, the J end lost 1 base, and 14 bases lay between the germline ends. This CDR3 reads CASSLLAGENTEAFF. The CDR3 nucleotides read TGTGCCAGTAGTCTTCTGGCAGGCGAGAACACTGAAGCTTTCTTT.